This TCR beta chain was profiled in a study of neurological immune-mediated disorders. Study background: Relapsing-remitting forms accounted for 31 of the 34 multiple sclerosis patients and secondary progressive forms for 3. Study-level results: Association with the multiple sclerosis repertoire cluster was not found for any clinical or MRI feature.

Germline V gives CDR1 MNHEY, CDR2 SVGAGI. The CDR3 loop spans 14 amino acids. Where libraries were unsorted, they were derived from 2 million PBMCs stored at -80 degrees C. The cDNA was generated through 5'RACE incorporating 10-nucleotide random UMIs. Each CDR3 protein is one row after TCRdb ran MiXCR on the 5' RACE reads. The table includes 45,000 to 70,000 distinct CDR3 sequences, about 4.2% detected once. On this clonotype: No antigen is known for it. With a much larger clone just one base away, this may be a read error.

The sequence derives from a man between 45 and 60 years old with multiple sclerosis. The sequenced material came from PBMCs. The V and J genes are TRBV6-5 and TRBJ1-6; D is unresolved. The DNA of the CDR3 is TGTGCCAGCAGCGCCCTGCTGGGGAATTCACCCCTCAACTTT. The encoded protein is CASSALLGNSPLNF.